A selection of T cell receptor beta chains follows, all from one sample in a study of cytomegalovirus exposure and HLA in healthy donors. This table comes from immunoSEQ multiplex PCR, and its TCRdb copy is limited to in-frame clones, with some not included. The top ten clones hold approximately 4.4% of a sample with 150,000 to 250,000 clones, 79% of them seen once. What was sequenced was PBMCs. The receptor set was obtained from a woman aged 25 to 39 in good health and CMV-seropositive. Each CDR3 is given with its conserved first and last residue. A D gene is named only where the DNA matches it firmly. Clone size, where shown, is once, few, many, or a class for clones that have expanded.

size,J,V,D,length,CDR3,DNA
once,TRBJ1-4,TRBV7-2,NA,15,CASSLAKGTNEKLFF,TGTGCCAGCAGCTTAGCGAAGGGGACTAATGAAAAACTGTTTTTT
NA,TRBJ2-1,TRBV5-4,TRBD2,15,CASSGGGEAYNEQFF,TGTGCCAGCAGCGGCGGGGGAGAGGCTTACAATGAGCAGTTCTTC
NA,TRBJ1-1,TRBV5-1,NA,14,CASSLARPSTGAFF,TGCGCCAGCAGCTTGGCTCGCCCGAGCACAGGAGCTTTCTTT
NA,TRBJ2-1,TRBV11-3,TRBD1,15,CASSGGGQVYNEQFF,TGTGCCAGCAGTGGGGGTGGACAGGTCTACAATGAGCAGTTCTTC
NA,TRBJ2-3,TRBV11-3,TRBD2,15,CASSLALAGTDTQYF,TGTGCCAGCAGCTTAGCACTAGCGGGCACAGATACGCAGTATTTT
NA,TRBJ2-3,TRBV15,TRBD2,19,CATSRDAAGGIPSTDTQYF,TGTGCCACCAGCAGAGATGCAGCGGGGGGGATCCCTAGCACAGATACGCAGTATTTT
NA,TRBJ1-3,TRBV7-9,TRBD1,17,CASSSGTDMLGGNTIYF,TGTGCCAGCAGCTCAGGGACAGATATGCTCGGGGGAAACACCATATATTTT
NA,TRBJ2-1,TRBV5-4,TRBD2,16,CAAAASGSPGYNEQFF,TGTGCCGCGGCTGCTAGCGGGAGTCCCGGGTACAATGAGCAGTTCTTC
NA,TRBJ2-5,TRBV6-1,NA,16,CASSEVVADYQETQYF,TGTGCCAGCAGTGAAGTGGTAGCGGACTACCAAGAGACCCAGTACTTC
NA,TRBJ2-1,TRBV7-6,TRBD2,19,CASSPLLADTTSSYNEQFF,TGTGCCAGCAGCCCTCTCCTAGCGGACACTACGAGCTCCTACAATGAGCAGTTCTTC
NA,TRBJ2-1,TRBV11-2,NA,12,CASSYVGGNQFF,TGTGCCAGCAGCTACGTTGGCGGCAACCAGTTCTTC
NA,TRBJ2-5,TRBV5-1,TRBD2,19,CASSKELAGGLGFSETQYF,TGCGCCAGCAGTAAAGAACTAGCGGGAGGGCTCGGCTTTTCGGAGACCCAGTACTTC
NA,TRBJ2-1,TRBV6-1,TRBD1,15,CASSADRGYYNEQFF,TGTGCCAGCAGTGCGGACAGGGGTTACTACAATGAGCAGTTCTTC
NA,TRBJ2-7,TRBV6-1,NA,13,CASSSLRRDEQYF,TGTGCCAGCAGCTCCCTTCGCCGGGACGAGCAGTACTTC
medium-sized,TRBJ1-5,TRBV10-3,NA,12,CAISEPLQPQHF,TGTGCCATCAGTGAGCCGTTGCAGCCCCAGCATTTT
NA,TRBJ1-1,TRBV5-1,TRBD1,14,CASSPDRGNTEAFF,TGCGCCAGCAGCCCGGACAGGGGGAACACTGAAGCTTTCTTT
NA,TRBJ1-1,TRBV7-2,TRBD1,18,CASSLRGTGGTLNTEAFF,TGTGCCAGCAGCTTGAGGGGAACAGGGGGGACCTTGAACACTGAAGCTTTCTTT
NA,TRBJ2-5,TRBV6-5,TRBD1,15,CASTPGTGVLETQYF,TGTGCCAGCACCCCCGGGACAGGGGTATTGGAGACCCAGTACTTC
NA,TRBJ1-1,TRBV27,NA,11,CASSLGSEAFF,TGTGCCAGCAGTTTAGGCTCTGAAGCTTTCTTT
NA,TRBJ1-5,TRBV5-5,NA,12,CASSLTGQPQHF,TGTGCCAGCAGCTTGACGGGTCAGCCCCAGCATTTT
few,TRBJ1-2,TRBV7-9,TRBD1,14,CASSLSTGVYGYTF,TGTGCCAGCAGCTTATCGACAGGGGTCTATGGCTACACCTTC
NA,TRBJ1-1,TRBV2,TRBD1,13,CASSRDRTTEAFF,TGTGCCAGCTCCCGGGACAGAACCACTGAAGCTTTCTTT
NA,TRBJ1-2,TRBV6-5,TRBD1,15,CASSRGQGYTYGYTF,TGTGCCAGCAGTCGAGGACAGGGATATACCTATGGCTACACCTTC
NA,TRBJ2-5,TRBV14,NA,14,CASSPLTGQETQYF,TGTGCCAGCAGCCCATTGACAGGCCAAGAGACCCAGTACTTC
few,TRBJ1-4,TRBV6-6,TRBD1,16,CASSYGQGATNEKLFF,TGTGCCAGCAGTTACGGACAGGGCGCAACTAATGAAAAACTGTTTTTT
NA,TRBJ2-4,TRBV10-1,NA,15,CASSEVTETKNIQYF,TGCGCCAGCAGTGAGGTGACAGAGACCAAAAACATTCAGTACTTC
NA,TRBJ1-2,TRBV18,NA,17,CASSPRAGSPSNYGYTF,TGTGCCAGCTCACCAAGGGCAGGGTCACCGTCTAACTATGGCTACACCTTC
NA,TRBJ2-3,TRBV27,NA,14,CASNKLGGTDTQYF,TGTGCCAGCAACAAACTGGGGGGAACAGATACGCAGTATTTT
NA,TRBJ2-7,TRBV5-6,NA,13,CASSLGPTYEQYF,TGTGCCAGCAGCTTGGGCCCTACCTACGAGCAGTACTTC
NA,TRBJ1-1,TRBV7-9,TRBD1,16,CASSLAPGQGYTEAFF,TGTGCCAGCAGCTTAGCGCCGGGACAGGGTTACACTGAAGCTTTCTTT
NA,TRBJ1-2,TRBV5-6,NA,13,CASSPPGNYGYTF,TGTGCCAGCAGTCCTCCCGGGAACTATGGCTACACCTTC
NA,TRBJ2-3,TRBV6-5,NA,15,CASSSGEARSDTQYF,TGTGCCAGCAGCTCCGGGGAGGCAAGGTCAGATACGCAGTATTTT
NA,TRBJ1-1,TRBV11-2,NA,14,CASSSIQGWTEAFF,TGTGCCAGCAGCTCGATCCAGGGGTGGACTGAAGCTTTCTTT
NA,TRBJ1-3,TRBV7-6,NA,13,CASRSRDGNTIYF,TGTGCCAGCAGATCCAGGGATGGAAACACCATATATTTT
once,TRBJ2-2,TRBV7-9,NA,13,CADDSSSTGELFF,TGTGCCGATGACAGTTCTAGCACCGGGGAGCTGTTTTTT
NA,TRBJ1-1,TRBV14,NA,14,CASSQWAGNTEAFF,TGTGCCAGCAGCCAATGGGCCGGGAACACTGAAGCTTTCTTT
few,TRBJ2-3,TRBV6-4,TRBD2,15,CASSAEAGGPDTQYF,TGTGCCAGCAGTGCCGAAGCGGGGGGGCCAGATACGCAGTATTTT
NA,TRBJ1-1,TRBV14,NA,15,CASSQLGGPNTEAFF,TGTGCCAGCAGCCAACTCGGGGGACCAAACACTGAAGCTTTCTTT
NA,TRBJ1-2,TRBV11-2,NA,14,CASSYGLSGGGYTF,TGTGCCAGCAGCTACGGACTCTCCGGGGGGGGCTACACCTTC
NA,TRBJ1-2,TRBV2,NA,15,CASMEDGVGDYGYTF,TGTGCCAGCATGGAGGATGGGGTCGGTGACTATGGCTACACCTTC
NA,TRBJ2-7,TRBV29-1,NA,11,CSVEGSGEQYF,TGCAGCGTTGAAGGATCGGGCGAGCAGTACTTC